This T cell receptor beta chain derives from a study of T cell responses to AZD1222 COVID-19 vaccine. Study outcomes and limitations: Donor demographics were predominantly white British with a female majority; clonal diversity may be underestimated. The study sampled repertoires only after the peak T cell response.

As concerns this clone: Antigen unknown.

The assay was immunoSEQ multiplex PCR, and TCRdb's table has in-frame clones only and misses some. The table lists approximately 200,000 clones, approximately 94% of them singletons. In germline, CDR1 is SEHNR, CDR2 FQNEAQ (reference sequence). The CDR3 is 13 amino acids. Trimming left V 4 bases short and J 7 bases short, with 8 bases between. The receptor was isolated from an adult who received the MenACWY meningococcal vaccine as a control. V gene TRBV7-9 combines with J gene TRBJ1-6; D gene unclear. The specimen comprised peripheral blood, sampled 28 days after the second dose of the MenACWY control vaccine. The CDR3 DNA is TGTGCCAGCAGCTCCTCCATCAATTCACCCCTCCACTTT. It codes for CASSSSINSPLHF.